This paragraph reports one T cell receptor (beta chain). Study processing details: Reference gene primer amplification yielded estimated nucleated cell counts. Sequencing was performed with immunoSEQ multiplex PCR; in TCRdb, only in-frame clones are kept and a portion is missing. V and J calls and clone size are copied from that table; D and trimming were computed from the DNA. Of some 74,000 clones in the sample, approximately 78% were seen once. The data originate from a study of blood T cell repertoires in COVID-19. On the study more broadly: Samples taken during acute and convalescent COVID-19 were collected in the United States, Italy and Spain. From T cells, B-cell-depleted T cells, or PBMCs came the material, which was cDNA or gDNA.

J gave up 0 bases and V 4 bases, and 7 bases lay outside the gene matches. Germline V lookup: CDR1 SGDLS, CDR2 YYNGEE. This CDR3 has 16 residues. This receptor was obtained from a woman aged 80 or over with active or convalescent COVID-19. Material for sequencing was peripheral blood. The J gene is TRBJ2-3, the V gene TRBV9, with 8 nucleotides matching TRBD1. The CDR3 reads CASSSGTGYSTDTQYF. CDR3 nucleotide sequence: TGTGCCAGCAGCTCCGGGACAGGCTATAGCACAGATACGCAGTATTTT.